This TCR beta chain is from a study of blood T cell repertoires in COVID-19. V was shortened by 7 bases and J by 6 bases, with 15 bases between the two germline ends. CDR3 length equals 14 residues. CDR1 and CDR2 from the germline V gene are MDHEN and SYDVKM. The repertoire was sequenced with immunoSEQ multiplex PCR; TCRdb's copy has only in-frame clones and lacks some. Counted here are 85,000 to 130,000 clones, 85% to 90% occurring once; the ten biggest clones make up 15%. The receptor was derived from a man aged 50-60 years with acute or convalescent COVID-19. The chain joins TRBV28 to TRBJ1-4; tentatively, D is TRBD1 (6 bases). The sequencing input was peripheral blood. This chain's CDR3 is CASTSTRGYEKLFF. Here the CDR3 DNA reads TGTGCCAGCACCTCAACCAGGGGATATGAAAAACTGTTTTTT.